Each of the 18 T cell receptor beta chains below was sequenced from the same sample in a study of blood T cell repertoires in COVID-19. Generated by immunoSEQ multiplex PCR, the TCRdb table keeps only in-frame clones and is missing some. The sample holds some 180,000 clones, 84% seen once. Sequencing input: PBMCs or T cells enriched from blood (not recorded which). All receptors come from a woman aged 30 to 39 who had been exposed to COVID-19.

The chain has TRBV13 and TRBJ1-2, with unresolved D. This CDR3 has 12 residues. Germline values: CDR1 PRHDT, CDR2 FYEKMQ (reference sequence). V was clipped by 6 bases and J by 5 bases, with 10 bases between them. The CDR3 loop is CASSRRYYGYTF. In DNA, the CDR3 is TGTGCCAGCAGTCGCCGCTATTATGGCTACACCTTC.

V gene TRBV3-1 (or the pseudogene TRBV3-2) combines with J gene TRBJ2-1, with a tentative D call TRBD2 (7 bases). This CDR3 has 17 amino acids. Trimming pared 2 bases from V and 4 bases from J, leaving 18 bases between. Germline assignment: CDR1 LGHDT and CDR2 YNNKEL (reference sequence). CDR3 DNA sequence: TGTGCCAGCAGCCAATTCAGAGGGGGGGGTCTGTACAATGAGCAGTTCTTC. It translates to CASSQFRGGGLYNEQFF.

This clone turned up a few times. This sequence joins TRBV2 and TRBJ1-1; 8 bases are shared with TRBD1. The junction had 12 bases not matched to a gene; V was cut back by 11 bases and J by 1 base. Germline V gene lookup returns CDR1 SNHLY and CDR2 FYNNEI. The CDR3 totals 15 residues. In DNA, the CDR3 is TGTGCCTCAATTCGACAGGGGATTGAGAACACTGAAGCTTTCTTT. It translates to CASIRQGIENTEAFF.

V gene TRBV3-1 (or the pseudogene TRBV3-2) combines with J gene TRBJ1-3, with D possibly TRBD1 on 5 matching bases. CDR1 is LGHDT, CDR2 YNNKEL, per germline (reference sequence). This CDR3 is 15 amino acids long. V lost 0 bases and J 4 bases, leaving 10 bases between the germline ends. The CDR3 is CASSQDRGKGNTIYF. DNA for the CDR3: TGTGCCAGCAGCCAAGATCGGGGGAAGGGAAACACCATATATTTT.

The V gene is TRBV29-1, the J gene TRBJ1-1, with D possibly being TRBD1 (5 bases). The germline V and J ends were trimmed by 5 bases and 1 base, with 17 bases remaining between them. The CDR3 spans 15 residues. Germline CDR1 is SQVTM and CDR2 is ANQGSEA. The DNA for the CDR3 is TGCAGCGTTCTTGGAGGGACGTCTAAGAACACTGAAGCTTTCTTT. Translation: CSVLGGTSKNTEAFF.

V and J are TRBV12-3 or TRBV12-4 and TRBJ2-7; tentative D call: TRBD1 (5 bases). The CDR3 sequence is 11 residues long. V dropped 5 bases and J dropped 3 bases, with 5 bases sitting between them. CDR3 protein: CASSDSYEQYF. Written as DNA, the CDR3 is TGTGCCAGCAGTGACAGCTACGAGCAGTACTTC.

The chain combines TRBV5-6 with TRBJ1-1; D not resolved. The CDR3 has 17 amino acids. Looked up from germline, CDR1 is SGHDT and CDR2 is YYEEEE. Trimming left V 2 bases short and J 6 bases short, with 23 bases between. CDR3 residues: CASSLGPRGTGGPEAFF. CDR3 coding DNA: TGTGCCAGCAGCTTAGGACCACGGGGTACGGGTGGCCCTGAAGCTTTCTTT.

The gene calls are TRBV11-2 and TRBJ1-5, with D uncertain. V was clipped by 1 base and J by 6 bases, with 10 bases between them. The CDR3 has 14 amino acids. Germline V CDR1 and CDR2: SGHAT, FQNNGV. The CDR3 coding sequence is TGTGCCAGCAGCTTAGCCCCCCGGAGTCAGCCCCAGCATTTT. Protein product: CASSLAPRSQPQHF. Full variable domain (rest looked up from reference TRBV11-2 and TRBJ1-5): EAGVAQSPRYKIIEKRQSVAFWCNPISGHATLYWYQQILGQGPKLLIQFQNNGVVDDSQLPKDRFSAERLKGVDSTLKIQPAKLEDSAVYLCASSLAPRSQPQHFGDGTRLSIL.

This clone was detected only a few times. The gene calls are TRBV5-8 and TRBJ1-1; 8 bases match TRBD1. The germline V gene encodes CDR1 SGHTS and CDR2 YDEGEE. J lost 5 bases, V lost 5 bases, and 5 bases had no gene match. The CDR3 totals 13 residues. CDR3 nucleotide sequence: TGTGCCAGCAGGCCCAGGGGGCGGACTGAAGCTTTCTTT. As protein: CASRPRGRTEAFF.

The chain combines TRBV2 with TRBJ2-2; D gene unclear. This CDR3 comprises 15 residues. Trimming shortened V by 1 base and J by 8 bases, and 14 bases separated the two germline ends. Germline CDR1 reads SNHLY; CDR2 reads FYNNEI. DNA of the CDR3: TGTGCCAGCAGTGAAGGGGTGACCGGGTTGGGGGAGCTGTTTTTT. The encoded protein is CASSEGVTGLGELFF.

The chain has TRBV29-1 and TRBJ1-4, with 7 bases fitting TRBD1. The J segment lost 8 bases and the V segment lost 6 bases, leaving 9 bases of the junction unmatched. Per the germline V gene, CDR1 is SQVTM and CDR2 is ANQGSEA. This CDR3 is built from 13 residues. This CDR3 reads CSVATGVSEKLFF. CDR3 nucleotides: TGCAGCGTCGCTACAGGGGTATCCGAAAAACTGTTTTTT.

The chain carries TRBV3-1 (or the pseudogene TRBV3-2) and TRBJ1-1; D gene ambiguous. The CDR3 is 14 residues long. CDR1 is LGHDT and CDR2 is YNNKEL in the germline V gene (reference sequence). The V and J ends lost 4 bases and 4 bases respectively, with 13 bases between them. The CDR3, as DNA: TGTGCCAGCAGCCCCGCCGTGGTCGGCACTGAAGCTTTCTTT. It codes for CASSPAVVGTEAFF.

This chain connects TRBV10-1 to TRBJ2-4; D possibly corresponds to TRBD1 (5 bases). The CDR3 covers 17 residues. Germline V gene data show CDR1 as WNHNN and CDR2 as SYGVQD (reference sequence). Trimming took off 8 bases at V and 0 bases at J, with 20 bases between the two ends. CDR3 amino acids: CASPKWGNHLAKNIQYF. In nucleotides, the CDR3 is TGCGCCAGCCCGAAGTGGGGCAACCATCTAGCCAAAAACATTCAGTACTTC.

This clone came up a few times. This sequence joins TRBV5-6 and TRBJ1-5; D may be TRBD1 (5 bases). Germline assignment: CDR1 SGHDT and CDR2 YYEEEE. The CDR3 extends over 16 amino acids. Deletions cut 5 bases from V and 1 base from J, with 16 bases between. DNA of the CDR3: TGTGCCAGCAGTTCTGGGGCAGGTCCGAGCAATCAGCCCCAGCATTTT. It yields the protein CASSSGAGPSNQPQHF.

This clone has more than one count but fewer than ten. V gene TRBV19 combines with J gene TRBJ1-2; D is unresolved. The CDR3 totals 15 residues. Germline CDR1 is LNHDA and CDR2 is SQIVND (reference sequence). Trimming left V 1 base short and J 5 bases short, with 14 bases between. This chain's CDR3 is CASSIGPDLRYGYTF. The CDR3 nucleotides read TGTGCCAGTAGTATAGGACCCGATTTGAGGTATGGCTACACCTTC.

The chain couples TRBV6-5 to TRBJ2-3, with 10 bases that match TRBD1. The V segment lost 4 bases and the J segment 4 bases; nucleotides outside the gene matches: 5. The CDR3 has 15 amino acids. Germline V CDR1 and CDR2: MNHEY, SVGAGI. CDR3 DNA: TGTGCCAGCAGTTCCCGGGACAGGGGTTCAGATACGCAGTATTTT. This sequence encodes CASSSRDRGSDTQYF.

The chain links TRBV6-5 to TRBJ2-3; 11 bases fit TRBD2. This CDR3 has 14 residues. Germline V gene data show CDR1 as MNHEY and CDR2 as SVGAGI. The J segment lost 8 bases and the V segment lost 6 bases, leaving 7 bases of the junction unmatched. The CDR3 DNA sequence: TGTGCCAGCAGACCGGGACTAGCGGTGGGTACGCAGTATTTT. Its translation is CASRPGLAVGTQYF.

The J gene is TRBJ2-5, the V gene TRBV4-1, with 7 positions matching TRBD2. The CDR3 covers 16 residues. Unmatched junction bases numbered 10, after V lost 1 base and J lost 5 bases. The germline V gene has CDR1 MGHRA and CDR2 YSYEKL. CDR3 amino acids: CASSQGRTRSRETQYF. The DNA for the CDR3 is TGCGCCAGCAGCCAAGGTAGGACTAGAAGTCGGGAGACCCAGTACTTC.